A selection of T cell receptor beta chains follows, all from one sample in a study of cytomegalovirus exposure and HLA in healthy donors. This table comes from immunoSEQ multiplex PCR, and its TCRdb copy is limited to in-frame clones, with some not included. The sample holds over 150,000 clones, roughly 74% seen once. The sequencing input was PBMCs. The receptors were sampled from a man between 18 and 35 years old in good health and CMV-seronegative. Each CDR3 is given with its conserved first and last residue. D genes are given only for firm matches. A clone size is listed for some rows: how often the clone was seen (once, few, many), or a class if it is expanded.

size: -; D: TRBD2; V: TRBV9; J: TRBJ2-7; DNA: TGTGCCAGCAGCCCTTCCCCCGGGGGGGCCTACGAGCAGTACTTC; CDR3: CASSPSPGGAYEQYF
size: -; D: -; V: TRBV5-1; J: TRBJ1-1; DNA: TGCGCCAGCGCCCAGGGATTCGGCACTGAAGCTTTCTTT; CDR3: CASAQGFGTEAFF
size: once; D: -; V: TRBV18; J: TRBJ1-2; DNA: TGTGCCAGCTCACCAGACAGCTATGGCTACACCTTC; CDR3: CASSPDSYGYTF
size: few; D: -; V: TRBV4-1; J: TRBJ2-2; DNA: TGCGCCAGCAGCCAAGGACTAGTGGCCACCGGGGAGCTGTTTTTT; CDR3: CASSQGLVATGELFF
size: -; D: TRBD1; V: TRBV4-1; J: TRBJ1-1; DNA: TGCGCCAGCAGCCAACAACAGGGGTTGAACACTGAAGCTTTCTTT; CDR3: CASSQQQGLNTEAFF
size: once; D: -; V: TRBV6-4; J: TRBJ2-1; DNA: TGTGCCAGCTCTCCCTGGGCAGGTGAAGTGTACAATGAGCAGTTCTTC; CDR3: CASSPWAGEVYNEQFF
size: -; D: -; V: TRBV5-6; J: TRBJ2-7; DNA: TGTGCCAGCAGCTTGGAACTCGCGGGCTTTACCTACGAGCAGTACTTC; CDR3: CASSLELAGFTYEQYF
size: -; D: TRBD1; V: TRBV18; J: TRBJ2-7; DNA: TGTGCCAGCTCGCCTCGACAGGGTAGCTCCTACGAGCAGTACTTC; CDR3: CASSPRQGSSYEQYF
size: -; D: TRBD1; V: TRBV5-1; J: TRBJ1-2; DNA: TGCGCCAGCAGCTCGCAGGCAGGGGGGAAGAGAGACTATGGCTACACCTTC; CDR3: CASSSQAGGKRDYGYTF
size: -; D: -; V: TRBV18; J: TRBJ1-1; DNA: TGTGCCAGCTCACCCGAGGGAGGTACTGAAGCTTTCTTT; CDR3: CASSPEGGTEAFF
size: -; D: -; V: TRBV27; J: TRBJ2-6; DNA: TGTGCCAGCAGTTTGCGGCAGGGTGGTGGGGCCAACGTCCTGACTTTC; CDR3: CASSLRQGGGANVLTF
size: -; D: TRBD1; V: TRBV9; J: TRBJ2-3; DNA: TGTGCCAGCAGCGTCCGGGACAGGGTTACAGATACGCAGTATTTT; CDR3: CASSVRDRVTDTQYF
size: -; D: TRBD1; V: TRBV5-1; J: TRBJ1-1; DNA: TGCGCCAGCAGCAAGGGACAGGGCAGGGTCACTGAAGCTTTCTTT; CDR3: CASSKGQGRVTEAFF
size: -; D: TRBD1; V: TRBV15; J: TRBJ1-5; DNA: TGTGCCACCAGCAGAGGCAGGGGACAGGGTGGCCAGCCCCAGCATTTT; CDR3: CATSRGRGQGGQPQHF
size: -; D: -; V: TRBV4-3; J: TRBJ1-5; DNA: TGCGCCAGCAGCCAAGGGTACGGTTTGTCCAATCAGCCCCAGCATTTT; CDR3: CASSQGYGLSNQPQHF
size: -; D: TRBD1; V: TRBV18; J: TRBJ2-7; DNA: TGTGCCAGCTCACCCGGGACAGGGGTCGACGAGCAGTACTTC; CDR3: CASSPGTGVDEQYF
size: -; D: TRBD2; V: TRBV18; J: TRBJ2-3; DNA: TGTGCCAGCTCACCACAGCTAGCGGGGGGAGCTAGCACAGATACGCAGTATTTT; CDR3: CASSPQLAGGASTDTQYF
size: few; D: TRBD1; V: TRBV5-1; J: TRBJ2-1; DNA: TGCGCCAGCAGCGGGGGGACAGGCAATGAGCAGTTCTTC; CDR3: CASSGGTGNEQFF
size: -; D: TRBD1; V: TRBV19; J: TRBJ2-1; DNA: TGTGCCAGTAGTTCCAAGACAGGGTTTTCCTACAATGAGCAGTTCTTC; CDR3: CASSSKTGFSYNEQFF
size: -; D: -; V: TRBV5-6; J: TRBJ2-7; DNA: TGTGCCGGTGGGCGGGGAGCCTACGAGCAGTACTTC; CDR3: CAGGRGAYEQYF
size: -; D: TRBD2; V: TRBV7-2; J: TRBJ2-7; DNA: TGTGCCAGCAGCCCCTCCCTGTCAGCGGGGGGCTACGAGCAGTACTTC; CDR3: CASSPSLSAGGYEQYF
size: -; D: -; V: TRBV7-2; J: TRBJ2-4; DNA: TGTGCCAGCAGCCCCCGGGACACAAAAAACATTCAGTACTTC; CDR3: CASSPRDTKNIQYF
size: -; D: -; V: TRBV5-1; J: TRBJ2-4; DNA: TGCGCCAGCAGCGGTACAGGGATTGACATTCAGTACTTC; CDR3: CASSGTGIDIQYF
size: -; D: -; V: TRBV7-9; J: TRBJ2-1; DNA: TGTGCCAGCAGCTTAGGGCAGGAGGCCTACAATGAGCAGTTCTTC; CDR3: CASSLGQEAYNEQFF
size: -; D: -; V: TRBV7-9; J: TRBJ2-7; DNA: TGTGCCAGCAGCCCTGTGTCCTACGAGCAGTACTTC; CDR3: CASSPVSYEQYF
size: -; D: TRBD1; V: TRBV5-6; J: TRBJ1-4; DNA: TGTGCCAGCAGCCTCGGACAGGCCAAGAATGAAAAACTGTTTTTT; CDR3: CASSLGQAKNEKLFF
size: -; D: TRBD1; V: TRBV7-9; J: TRBJ1-1; DNA: TGTGCCAGCAGCTTTTATCTACAGGGACAGGGGGAAGCTTTCTTT; CDR3: CASSFYLQGQGEAFF
size: -; D: TRBD1; V: TRBV18; J: TRBJ1-6; DNA: TGTGCCAGCTCAGCACAGGGGGAGGGGAGATCACCCCTCCACTTT; CDR3: CASSAQGEGRSPLHF
size: -; D: -; V: TRBV7-8; J: TRBJ1-5; DNA: TGTGCCAGCAGCTTAGTAGGCCGGAGGGGAAATCAGCCCCAGCATTTT; CDR3: CASSLVGRRGNQPQHF
size: few; D: TRBD2; V: TRBV10-3; J: TRBJ2-1; DNA: TGTGCCGTCGAGGGAGCGGGGAATCCCTATGAGCAGTTCTTC; CDR3: CAVEGAGNPYEQFF
size: -; D: TRBD1; V: TRBV9; J: TRBJ1-4; DNA: TGTGCCAGCAGCGTAGAGGGACAGGGTTTTGGTAAACTGTTTTTT; CDR3: CASSVEGQGFGKLFF
size: -; D: TRBD1; V: TRBV27; J: TRBJ1-1; DNA: TGTGCCAGCACGCCGGGACAGGGGTGGGACACTGAAGCTTTCTTT; CDR3: CASTPGQGWDTEAFF
size: -; D: -; V: TRBV19; J: TRBJ2-6; DNA: TGTGCCAGTAGCCCGGGGAACTCTGGGGCCAACGTCCTGACTTTC; CDR3: CASSPGNSGANVLTF
size: -; D: TRBD2; V: TRBV29-1; J: TRBJ2-5; DNA: TGCAGCGCAGGACTAGCGCGACTTTCAGGAGAGACCCAGTACTTC; CDR3: CSAGLARLSGETQYF